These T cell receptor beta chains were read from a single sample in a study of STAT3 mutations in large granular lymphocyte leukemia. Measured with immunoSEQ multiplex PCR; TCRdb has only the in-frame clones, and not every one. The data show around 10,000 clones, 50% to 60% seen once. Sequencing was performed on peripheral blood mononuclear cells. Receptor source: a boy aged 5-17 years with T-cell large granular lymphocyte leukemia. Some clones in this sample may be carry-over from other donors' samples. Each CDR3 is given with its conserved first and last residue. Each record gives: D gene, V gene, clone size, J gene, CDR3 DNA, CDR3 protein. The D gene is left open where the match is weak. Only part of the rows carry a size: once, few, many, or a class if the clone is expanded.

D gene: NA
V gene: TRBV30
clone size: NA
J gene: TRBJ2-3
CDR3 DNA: TGTGCCTGGAGTCGATTGACAGCCATTAGCACAGATACGCAGTATTTT
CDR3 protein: CAWSRLTAISTDTQYF

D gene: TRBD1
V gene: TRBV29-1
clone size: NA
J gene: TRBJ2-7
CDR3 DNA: TGCAGCGTAGGGGACAGCCCCCTCGAGCAGTACTTC
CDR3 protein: CSVGDSPLEQYF

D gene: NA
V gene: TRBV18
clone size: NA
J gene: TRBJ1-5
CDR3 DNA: TGTGCCAGCTCAACAGTGGGTTTCGAGCCCCAGCATTTT
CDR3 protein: CASSTVGFEPQHF

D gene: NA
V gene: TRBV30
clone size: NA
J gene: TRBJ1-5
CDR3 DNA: TGTGCCTGGAGTGTAGGGAGCGGGGGAGGTCAGCCCCAGCATTTT
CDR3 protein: CAWSVGSGGGQPQHF

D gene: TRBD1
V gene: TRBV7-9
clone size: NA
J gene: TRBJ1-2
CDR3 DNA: TGTGCCAGCAGCCGACAGGGGGGGCTTAACTATGGCTACACCTTC
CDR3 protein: CASSRQGGLNYGYTF

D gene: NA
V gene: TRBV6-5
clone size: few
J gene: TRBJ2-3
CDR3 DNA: TGTGCCAGCAGTCCAGGGACAGATACGCAGTATTTT
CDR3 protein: CASSPGTDTQYF

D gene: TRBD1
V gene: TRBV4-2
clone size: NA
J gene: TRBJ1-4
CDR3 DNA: TGTGCCAGCAGCCAAGAACTTGGGACAGGGAATGAAAAACTGTTTTTT
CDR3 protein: CASSQELGTGNEKLFF

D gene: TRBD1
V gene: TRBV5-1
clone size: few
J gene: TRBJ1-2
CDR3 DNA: TGCGCCAGCAGCTCACCGACAGGGACCCCGAGGCCCCCCATGGTTGGCTACACCTTC
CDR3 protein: CASSSPTGTPRPPMVGYTF

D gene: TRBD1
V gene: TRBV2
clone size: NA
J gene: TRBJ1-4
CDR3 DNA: TGTGCCAGCAGTGAACAGGGACAGTTTAATGAAAAACTGTTTTTT
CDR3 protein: CASSEQGQFNEKLFF

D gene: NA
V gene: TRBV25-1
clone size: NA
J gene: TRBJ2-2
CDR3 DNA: TGTGCCACCCGTCCGGGAATAACCACCGGGGAGCTGTTTTTT
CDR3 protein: CATRPGITTGELFF

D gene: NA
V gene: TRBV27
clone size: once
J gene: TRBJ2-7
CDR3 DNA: TGTGCCAGCAGCTACGGCCAGGGTGCCTACGAGCAGTACTTC
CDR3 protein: CASSYGQGAYEQYF

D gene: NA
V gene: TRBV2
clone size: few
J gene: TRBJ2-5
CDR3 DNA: TGTGCCAGCAGCGAAGGGTCGGGGGTGGTGACCCAGTACTTC
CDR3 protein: CASSEGSGVVTQYF

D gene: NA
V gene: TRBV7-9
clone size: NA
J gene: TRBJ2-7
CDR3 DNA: TGTGCGACCGCCGGACAACACTACGAGCAGTACTTC
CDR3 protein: CATAGQHYEQYF

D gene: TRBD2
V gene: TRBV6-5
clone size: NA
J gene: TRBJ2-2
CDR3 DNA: TGTGCCAGCAGTTACTCATTTCGGGGGGCCGGGGAGCTGTTTTTT
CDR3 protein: CASSYSFRGAGELFF

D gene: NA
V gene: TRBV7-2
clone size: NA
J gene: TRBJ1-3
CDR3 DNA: TGTGCCAGCAGCCCAAGCACGGACAGAGCAAACACCATATATTTT
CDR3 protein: CASSPSTDRANTIYF

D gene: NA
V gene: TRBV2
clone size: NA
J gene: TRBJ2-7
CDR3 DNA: TGTGCCAGCAGTGGGGACTCCACCTACGAGCAGTACTTC
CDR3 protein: CASSGDSTYEQYF

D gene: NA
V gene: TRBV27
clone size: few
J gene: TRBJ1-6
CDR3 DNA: TGTGCCAGCAGCGGACCGTCTTCACCCCTCCACTTT
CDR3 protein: CASSGPSSPLHF

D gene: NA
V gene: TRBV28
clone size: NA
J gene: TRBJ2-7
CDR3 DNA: TGTGCCAGCAGTTTACCGACACAGGGCGCGGAGTACTTC
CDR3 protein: CASSLPTQGAEYF

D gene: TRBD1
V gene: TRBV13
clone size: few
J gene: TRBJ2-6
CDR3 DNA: TGTGCCAGCAGCCGTGGACAGGGGATCGCTGGGGCCAACGTCCTGACTTTC
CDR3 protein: CASSRGQGIAGANVLTF

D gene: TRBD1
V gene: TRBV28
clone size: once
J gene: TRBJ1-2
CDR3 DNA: TGTGCCAGCAGCTTGACAGGGGGTGGAGGCTACACCTTC
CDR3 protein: CASSLTGGGGYTF

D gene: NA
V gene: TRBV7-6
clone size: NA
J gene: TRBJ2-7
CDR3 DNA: TGTGCCAGCAGCTTAAGGCAGGGATTCTCCTACGAGCAGTACTTC
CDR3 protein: CASSLRQGFSYEQYF

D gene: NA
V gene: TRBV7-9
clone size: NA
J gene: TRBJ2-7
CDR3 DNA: TGTGCCAGCAGCCGTATACCGAGCTACGAGCAGTACTTC
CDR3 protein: CASSRIPSYEQYF